This note documents a single T cell receptor (beta chain) sequence. Germline V lookup: CDR1 MNHEY, CDR2 SMNVEV (reference sequence). With 2 bases removed from V and 5 bases from J, the gap between germline ends came to 10 bases. The CDR3 runs 14 residues. Vbeta (60) and Jbeta (13) primers were used in the PCR. Under the authors' procedure: The count from a later analysis was about 80 million unique TCR beta chains, some 12 million of them shared. Profiled with immunoSEQ multiplex PCR; TCRdb holds only in-frame clones, not every one. The DNA was the basis for D and trimming; V, J and clone size are from that table. The sample lists tens of thousands of clones, less than 65% occurring once. This specimen belongs to a study of cytomegalovirus exposure and HLA in healthy donors. Healthy individuals who donated bone marrow served as the donors.

V is TRBV27 and J is TRBJ2-4; TRBD2 is a possible D gene (5 bases). This receptor was obtained from a woman younger than 45 in good health and CMV-seronegative. Specimen: PBMCs. CDR3 in amino acids: CASSLRGPQNIQYF. The DNA for the CDR3 is TGTGCCAGCAGTTTACGAGGGCCTCAAAACATTCAGTACTTC.